A single sample gave rise to the 9 T cell receptor beta chains below, sequenced in a study of tumor and adjacent non-tumor tissue in lung cancer. The template was RNA from unsorted bulk tissue. Distant lung tissue was collected more than 3 cm away from the tumor edge. TCRbeta libraries were built with three rounds of nested PCR, modified from ARM-PCR. TCRdb recomputed calls from the multiplex PCR reads with MiXCR, one row per CDR3 protein. The sample shows 43,000 or so distinct CDR3 sequences, over 55% of them seen only once. The specimen was distant non-tumor lung tissue. These receptors came from a man aged 45 to 65 with non-small cell lung cancer.

Notes on this clonotype: The CDR3 ends on some other residue instead of the conserved phenylalanine or tryptophan, so this is likely a read error. It is unclear where the CDR3 begins or ends on the DNA, so no DNA is shown, and the CDR3 is as TCRdb lists it. CDR3: CASSSQETHYL. This chain links TRBV7-9 with TRBJ2-5. The CDR3 has 11 amino acids, counting both end residues. Germline loops: CDR1 SEHNR, CDR2 FQNEAQ (reference sequence).

Turning to this clonotype: A junction end diverges from the germline sequence, so it may reflect a read error. The chain combines TRBV10-2 with TRBJ2-5; D is uncertain. The CDR3 spans 14 residues. From germline, CDR1 is WSHSY and CDR2 SAAADI. Here the CDR3 DNA reads TGCGCCAGCAGGCTTTCGAGAGTCCAAGAGATCCAGTATTTC. It yields the protein CASRLSRVQEIQYF.

V and J are TRBV28 and TRBJ2-5, with 9 bases fitting TRBD1. The germline gives CDR1 MDHEN, CDR2 SYDVKM. The V segment lost 4 bases and the J segment 5 bases; nucleotides outside the gene matches: 8. The CDR3 totals 15 residues. The CDR3 region is CASSWGTGGLETQYF. The CDR3 nucleotides read TGTGCCAGCAGTTGGGGAACAGGGGGCTTGGAGACCCAGTACTTC.

A word on this clonotype: A much larger clone differs by one base, so this may be a read error. This chain joins TRBV6-1 and TRBJ2-3, with 7 bases that match TRBD2. The germline gives CDR1 MNHNS, CDR2 SASEGT. This CDR3 region has 17 residues. With V trimmed by 4 bases and J by 5 bases, 15 bases remained unmatched. CDR3 in DNA: TGTGCCAGCAGTGCACCTAGGGAGGGCATGGCGGTAGATACGCAGTATTTT. The encoded protein is CASSAPREGMAVDTQYF.

This chain uses TRBV25-1 with TRBJ2-5, with 8 bases that match TRBD2. The CDR3 length is 15 residues. The germline V gene encodes CDR1 MGHDK and CDR2 SYGVNS. With V trimmed by 2 bases and J by 10 bases, 12 bases remained unmatched. CDR3 in DNA: TGTGCCAGCAGTGAACCAACTAGCGGACAAGAAATCCAGTACTTC. Amino acid sequence: CASSEPTSGQEIQYF.

Notes on this clonotype: At one end the junction does not follow the germline gene, possibly because of a read error. The J gene is TRBJ2-7, the V gene TRBV2; D could derive from TRBD1 or TRBD2 (5 bases each). From germline, CDR1 is SNHLY and CDR2 FYNNEI. The CDR3 covers 14 residues. CDR3 nucleotides: TGTGCCAGCAGATCCGGGACCGCTATCTACGGGCAGTACTTC. Translating it yields CASRSGTAIYGQYF.

This clonotype was seen at least ten times. The V and J genes are TRBV10-3 and TRBJ1-5; D is possibly TRBD1 (6 bases). The CDR3 totals 14 residues. CDR1 ENHRY and CDR2 SYGVKD come from the germline V gene. The V end lost 2 bases, the J end lost 2 bases, and 7 bases lay between the germline ends. CDR3 residues: CAISERTGNQPQHF. In DNA form, the CDR3 reads TGTGCCATCAGTGAGCGGACAGGCAATCAGCCCCAGCATTTT.

This clonotype was recorded many times. V gene TRBV6-1 combines with J gene TRBJ2-1; D uncertain. This CDR3 has 13 residues. CDR1 is MNHNS and CDR2 is SASEGT in the germline V gene. Trimming cost V 7 bases and J 5 bases, with 12 bases left between them. The DNA of the CDR3 is TGTGCCAGCAAGGCTAGTATCCACAATGAGCAGTTCTTC. Its translation: CASKASIHNEQFF.

A note on this clonotype: A read error is possible here, since a much larger clone lies one base away. The chain employs TRBV20-1 and TRBJ2-2; D possibly uses TRBD1 or TRBD2 (5 bases each). Germline-derived CDR1 and CDR2 are DFQATT and SNEGSKA (reference sequence). The CDR3 covers 13 residues. The CDR3 DNA follows: TGCAGTGCTAGTCGGGGACGCACCAGGGAGCTGTTTTTT. Protein sequence: CSASRGRTRELFF.